Here is one TCR beta chain with its context. What it binds is unknown. The data were obtained in a study of PD-1 blockade in classical Hodgkin lymphoma. Study-wide points: CD4+ TCR diversity, unlike CD8+, rose significantly by C4D1.

There are 14 residues in the CDR3. Trimming took 4 bases from V and 6 from J, leaving 14 bases between them. Germline V gene lookup returns CDR1 MRHNA and CDR2 SNTAGT. Sample time point: cycle 4 day 1 (C4D1), after more than five weeks of nivolumab. Each patient relapsed following autologous stem cell transplantation, and prior brentuximab vedotin exposure differed. The data were produced by immunoSEQ multiplex PCR, yet TCRdb's version contains in-frame clones alone and is incomplete. Here the sample spans over 15,000 clones, over 60% being singletons. This clonotype was sampled from a human donor with classical Hodgkin lymphoma. Sequenced material: peripheral blood mononuclear cells (PBMCs), taken before the fourth cycle of nivolumab. The rearrangement uses TRBV6-4 and TRBJ2-3; D is ambiguous. The CDR3 sequence: CASSARHSPDTQYF. The CDR3 coding sequence is TGTGCCAGCAGTGCGAGGCATAGTCCGGATACGCAGTATTTT.